This TCR beta chain was sequenced during a study of blood T cell repertoires in COVID-19. Study summary: Samples of COVID-19 (acute and convalescent) were obtained from the United States, Italy and Spain. T cells, B-cell-depleted T cells, or PBMCs provided the cDNA or gDNA that served as material.

Authors' data handling: Nucleated cell number was recorded as an estimate derived from reference gene primer amplification. The data were produced by immunoSEQ multiplex PCR, yet TCRdb's version contains in-frame clones alone and is incomplete. That table furnishes V, J and clone size, whereas the DNA furnished D and trimming. The sample consists of around 290,000 clones, about 89% of them appearing once. Sample: peripheral blood. The sequence derives from a woman aged 45-59 years who had recovered from COVID-19.

As DNA, the CDR3 is TGTGCCTGGACCACCGGGACAGCCTACAATCAGCCCCAGCATTTT. It encodes CAWTTGTAYNQPQHF. The chain uses TRBV30 and TRBJ1-5; TRBD1 aligns across 7 bases. The CDR3 contains 15 residues. The V gene's germline CDR1 is GTSNPN and CDR2 SVGIG (reference sequence). V shed 4 bases and J 3 bases; nucleotides not matched to a gene: 9. The full variable domain, its missing parts supplied by reference TRBV30 and TRBJ1-5, is SQTIHQWPATLVQPVGSPLSLECTVEGTSNPNLYWYRQAAGRGLQLLFYSVGIGQISSEVPQNLSASRPQDRQFILSSKKLLLSDSGFYLCAWTTGTAYNQPQHFGDGTRLSIL.